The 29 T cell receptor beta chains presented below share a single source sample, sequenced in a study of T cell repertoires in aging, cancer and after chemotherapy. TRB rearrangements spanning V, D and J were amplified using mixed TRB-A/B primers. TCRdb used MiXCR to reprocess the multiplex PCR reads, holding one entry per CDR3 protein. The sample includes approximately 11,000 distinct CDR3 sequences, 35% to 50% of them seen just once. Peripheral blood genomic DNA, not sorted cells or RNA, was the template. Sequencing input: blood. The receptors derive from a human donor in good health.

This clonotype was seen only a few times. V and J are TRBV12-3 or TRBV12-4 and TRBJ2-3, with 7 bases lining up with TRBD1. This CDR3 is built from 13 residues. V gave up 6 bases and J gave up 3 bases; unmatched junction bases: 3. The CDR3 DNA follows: TGTGCCAGCAGGAGGGGGCAAACAGATACGCAGTATTTT. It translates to CASRRGQTDTQYF.

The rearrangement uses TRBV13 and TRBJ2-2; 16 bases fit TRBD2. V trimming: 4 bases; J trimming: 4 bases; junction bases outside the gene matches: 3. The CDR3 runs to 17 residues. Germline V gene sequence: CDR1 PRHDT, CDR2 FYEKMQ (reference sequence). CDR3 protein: CASSSGTSGRGTGELFF. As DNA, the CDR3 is TGTGCCAGCAGCTCGGGGACTAGCGGGAGGGGCACCGGGGAGCTGTTTTTT.

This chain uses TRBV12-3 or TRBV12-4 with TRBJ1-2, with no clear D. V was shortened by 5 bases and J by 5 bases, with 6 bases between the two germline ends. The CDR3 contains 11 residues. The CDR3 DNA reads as TGTGCCAGCAGTAAACTATATGGCTACACCTTC. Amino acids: CASSKLYGYTF.

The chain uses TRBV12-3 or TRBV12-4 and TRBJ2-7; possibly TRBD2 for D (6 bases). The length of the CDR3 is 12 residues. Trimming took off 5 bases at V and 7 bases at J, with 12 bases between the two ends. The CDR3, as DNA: TGTGCCAGCAGTGACGGGGGAAATGAGCAGTACTTC. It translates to CASSDGGNEQYF.

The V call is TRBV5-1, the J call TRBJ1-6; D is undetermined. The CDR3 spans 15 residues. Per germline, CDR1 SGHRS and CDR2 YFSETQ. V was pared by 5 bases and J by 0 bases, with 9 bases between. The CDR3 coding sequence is TGCGCCAGCAGGGAACGGAGCTCCTATAATTCACCCCTCCACTTT. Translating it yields CASRERSSYNSPLHF.

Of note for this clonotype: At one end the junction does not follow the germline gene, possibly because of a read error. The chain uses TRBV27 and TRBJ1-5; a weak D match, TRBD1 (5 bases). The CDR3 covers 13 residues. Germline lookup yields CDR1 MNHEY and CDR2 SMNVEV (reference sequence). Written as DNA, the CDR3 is TGTGCCATCAGTATTGACAGCAATCAGACCCAGCATTTT. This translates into CAISIDSNQTQHF.

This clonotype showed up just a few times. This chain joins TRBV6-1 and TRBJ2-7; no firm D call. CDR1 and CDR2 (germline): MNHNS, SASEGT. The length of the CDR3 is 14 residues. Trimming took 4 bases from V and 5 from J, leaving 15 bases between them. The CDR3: CASSAVGPWDEQYF. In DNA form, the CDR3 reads TGTGCCAGCAGTGCGGTCGGGCCCTGGGACGAGCAGTACTTC.

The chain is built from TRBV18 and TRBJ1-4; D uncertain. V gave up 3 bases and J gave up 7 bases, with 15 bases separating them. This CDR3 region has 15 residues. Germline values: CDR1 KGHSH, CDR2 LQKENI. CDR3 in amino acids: CASSPRDEAGEKLFF. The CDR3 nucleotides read TGTGCCAGCTCACCTCGCGATGAGGCAGGTGAAAAACTGTTTTTT. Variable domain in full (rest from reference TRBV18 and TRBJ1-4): NAGVMQNPRHLVRRRGQEARLRCSPMKGHSHVYWYRQLPEEGLKFMVYLQKENIIDESGMPKERFSAEFPKEGPSILRIQQVVRGDSAAYFCASSPRDEAGEKLFFGSGTQLSVL.

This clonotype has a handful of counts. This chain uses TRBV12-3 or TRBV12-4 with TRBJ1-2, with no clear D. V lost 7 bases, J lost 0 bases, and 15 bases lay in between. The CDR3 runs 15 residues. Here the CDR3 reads CASTPGGRTNYGYTF. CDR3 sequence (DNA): TGTGCCAGCACCCCAGGCGGGAGAACTAACTATGGCTACACCTTC.

CDR3: CACYRDRGSPYGYTF. The CDR3 bases are TGTGCCTGTTACCGGGACAGGGGGTCCCCATATGGCTACACCTTC. This chain joins TRBV30 and TRBJ1-2, with 11 bases matching TRBD1. Germline values: CDR1 GTSNPN, CDR2 SVGIG (reference sequence). The CDR3 has 15 amino acids. After removal of 6 bases from V and 5 bases from J, the junction contained 11 bases not matched to a gene.

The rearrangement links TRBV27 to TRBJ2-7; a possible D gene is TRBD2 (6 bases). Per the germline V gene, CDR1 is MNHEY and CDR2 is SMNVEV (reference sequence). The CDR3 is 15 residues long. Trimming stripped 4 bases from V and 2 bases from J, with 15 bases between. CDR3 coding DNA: TGTGCCAGCAGTTCCACGGGACTCCCCGCCTACGAGCAGTACTTC. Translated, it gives CASSSTGLPAYEQYF.

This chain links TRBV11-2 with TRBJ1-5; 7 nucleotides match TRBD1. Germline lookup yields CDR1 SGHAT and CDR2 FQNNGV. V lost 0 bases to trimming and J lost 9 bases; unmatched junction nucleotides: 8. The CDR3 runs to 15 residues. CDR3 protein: CASSLEQGPAWPQHF. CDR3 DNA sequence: TGTGCCAGCAGCTTAGAACAGGGGCCGGCGTGGCCCCAGCATTTT.

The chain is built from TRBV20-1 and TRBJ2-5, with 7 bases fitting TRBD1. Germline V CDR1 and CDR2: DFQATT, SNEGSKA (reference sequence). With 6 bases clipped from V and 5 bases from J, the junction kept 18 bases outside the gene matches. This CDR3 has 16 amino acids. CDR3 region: CSATHLRQGLGETQYF. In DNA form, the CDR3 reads TGCAGTGCCACACACCTCAGACAGGGTTTGGGGGAGACCCAGTACTTC.

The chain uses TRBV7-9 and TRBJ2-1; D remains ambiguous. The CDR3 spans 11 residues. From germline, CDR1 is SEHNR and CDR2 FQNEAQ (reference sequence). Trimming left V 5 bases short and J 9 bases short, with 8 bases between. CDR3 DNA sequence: TGTGCCAGCAGCCCACTTGGTGAGCAGTTCTTC. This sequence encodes CASSPLGEQFF.

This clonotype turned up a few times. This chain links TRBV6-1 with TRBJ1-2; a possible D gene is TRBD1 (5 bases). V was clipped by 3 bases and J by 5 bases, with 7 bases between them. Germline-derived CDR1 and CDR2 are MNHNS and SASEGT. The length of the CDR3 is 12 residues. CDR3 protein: CASSDRTYGYTF. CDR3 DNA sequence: TGTGCCAGCAGTGACAGGACATATGGCTACACCTTC.

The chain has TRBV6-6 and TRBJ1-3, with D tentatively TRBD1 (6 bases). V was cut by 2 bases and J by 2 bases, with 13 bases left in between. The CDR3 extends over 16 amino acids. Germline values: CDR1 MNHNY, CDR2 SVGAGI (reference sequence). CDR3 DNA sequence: TGTGCCAGCAGTTACGAGGGGGGAGTTGCTGGAAACACCATATATTTT. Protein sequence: CASSYEGGVAGNTIYF.

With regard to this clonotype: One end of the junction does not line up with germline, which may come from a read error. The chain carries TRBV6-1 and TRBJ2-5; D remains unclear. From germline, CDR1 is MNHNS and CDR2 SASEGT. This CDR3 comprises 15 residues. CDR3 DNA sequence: TGTGCCATCAGTACATCGAAAGGGCGCTCAGAGACCCAGTACTTC. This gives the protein CAISTSKGRSETQYF.

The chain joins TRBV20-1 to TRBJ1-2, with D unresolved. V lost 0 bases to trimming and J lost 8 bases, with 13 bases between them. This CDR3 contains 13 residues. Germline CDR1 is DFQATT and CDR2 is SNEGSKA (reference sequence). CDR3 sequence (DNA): TGCAGTGCTAGAGATGGATCGGCCAGAGGCTACACCTTC. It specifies CSARDGSARGYTF.

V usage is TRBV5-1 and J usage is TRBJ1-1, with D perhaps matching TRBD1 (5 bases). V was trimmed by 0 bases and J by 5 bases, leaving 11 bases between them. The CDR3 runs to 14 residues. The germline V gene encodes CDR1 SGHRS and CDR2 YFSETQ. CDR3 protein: CASSLARAGTEAFF. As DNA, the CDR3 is TGCGCCAGCAGCTTGGCCAGGGCGGGGACTGAAGCTTTCTTT.

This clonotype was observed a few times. The CDR3 region has the DNA TGTGCCAGCAGCCGCGACCCAGGGGACTCACCCCTCCACTTT. Amino acid sequence: CASSRDPGDSPLHF. The V and J genes are TRBV5-6 and TRBJ1-6; TRBD1 is a possible D gene (6 bases). CDR1 and CDR2 from the germline V gene are SGHDT and YYEEEE. CDR3 length: 14 amino acids. V was shortened by 4 bases and J by 10 bases, with 15 bases between the two germline ends.

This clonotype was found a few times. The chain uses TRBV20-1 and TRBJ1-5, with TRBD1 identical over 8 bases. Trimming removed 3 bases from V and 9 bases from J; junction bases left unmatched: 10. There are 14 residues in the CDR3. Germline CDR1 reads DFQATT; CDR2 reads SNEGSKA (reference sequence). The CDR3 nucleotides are TGCAGTGCTAGCAACCCCCAGGGGGCACGGCCCCAGCATTTT. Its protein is CSASNPQGARPQHF.

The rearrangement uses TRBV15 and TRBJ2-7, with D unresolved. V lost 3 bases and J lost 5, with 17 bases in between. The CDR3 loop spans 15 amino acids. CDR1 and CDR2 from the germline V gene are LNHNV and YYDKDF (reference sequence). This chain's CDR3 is CATSRSGRRFDEQYF. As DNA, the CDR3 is TGTGCCACCAGCAGGTCCGGAAGGCGGTTCGACGAGCAGTACTTC.

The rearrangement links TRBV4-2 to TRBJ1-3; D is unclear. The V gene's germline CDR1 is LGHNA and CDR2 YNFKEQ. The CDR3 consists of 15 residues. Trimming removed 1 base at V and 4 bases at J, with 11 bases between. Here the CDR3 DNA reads TGTGCCAGCAGCCAAGTTGGTGAAGGGGGAAACACCATATATTTT. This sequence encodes CASSQVGEGGNTIYF.

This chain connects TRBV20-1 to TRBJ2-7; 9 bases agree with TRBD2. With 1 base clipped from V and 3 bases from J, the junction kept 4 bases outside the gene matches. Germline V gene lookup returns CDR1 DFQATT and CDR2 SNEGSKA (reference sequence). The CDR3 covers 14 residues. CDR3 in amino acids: CSARGPSGIYEQYF. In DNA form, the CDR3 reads TGCAGTGCTAGAGGTCCTAGCGGGATCTACGAGCAGTACTTC.

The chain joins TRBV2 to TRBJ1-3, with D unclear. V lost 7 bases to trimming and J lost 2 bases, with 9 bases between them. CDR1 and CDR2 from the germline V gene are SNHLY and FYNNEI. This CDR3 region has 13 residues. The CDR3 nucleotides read TGTGCCAGCACAAGGGAGGCTGGAAACACCATATATTTT. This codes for CASTREAGNTIYF.

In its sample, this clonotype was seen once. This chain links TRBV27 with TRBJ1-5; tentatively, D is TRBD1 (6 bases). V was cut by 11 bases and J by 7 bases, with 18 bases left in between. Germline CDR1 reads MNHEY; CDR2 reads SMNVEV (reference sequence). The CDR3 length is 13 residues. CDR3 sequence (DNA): TGTGCCGCGGGCGGGGGCGCAGGGCAGCCCCAGCATTTT. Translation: CAAGGGAGQPQHF.

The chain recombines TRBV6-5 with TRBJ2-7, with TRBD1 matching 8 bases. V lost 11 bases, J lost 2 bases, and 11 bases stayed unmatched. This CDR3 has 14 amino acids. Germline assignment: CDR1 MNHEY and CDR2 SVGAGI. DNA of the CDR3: TGTGCCGGCTCACCCCCAGGGGGCACCTACGAGCAGTACTTC. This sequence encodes CAGSPPGGTYEQYF.

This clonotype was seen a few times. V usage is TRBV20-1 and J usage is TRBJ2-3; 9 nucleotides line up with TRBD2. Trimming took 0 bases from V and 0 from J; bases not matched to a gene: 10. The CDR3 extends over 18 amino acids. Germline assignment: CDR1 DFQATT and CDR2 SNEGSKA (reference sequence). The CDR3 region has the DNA TGCAGTGCTAGAGATACGAGCGCAGCGGGAGGTAGCACAGATACGCAGTATTTT. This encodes CSARDTSAAGGSTDTQYF.

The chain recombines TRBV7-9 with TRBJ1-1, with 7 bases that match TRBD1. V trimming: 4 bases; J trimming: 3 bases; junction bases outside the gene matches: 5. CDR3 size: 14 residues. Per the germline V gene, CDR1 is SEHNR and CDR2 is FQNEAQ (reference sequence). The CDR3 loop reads CASSSGTEDTEAFF. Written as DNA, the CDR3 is TGTGCCAGCAGCTCCGGGACAGAGGACACTGAAGCTTTCTTT.